This T cell receptor beta chain was obtained from a study of T cell responses to AZD1222 COVID-19 vaccine. Study results and limitations: The donor group comprised mostly white British people and more females; the analysis possibly underestimated clonal diversity. Without day 14 samples, only post-peak T cell repertoires were studied. Nearly half of unique spike-specific TCRs reportedly avoided B.1.351 and B.1.1.7 mutated regions.

In regard to this clone: Antigen specificity is unknown.

V shed 6 bases and J shed 5 bases, with 20 bases lying between them. This CDR3 is 15 amino acids long. Germline-derived CDR1 and CDR2 are LGHDT and YNNKEL (reference sequence). Method: immunoSEQ multiplex PCR; TCRdb's copy keeps in-frame clones and lacks some. This sample has 110,000 to 150,000 clones; around 90% occur once, and the top ten carry more than 3.5%. The sequence was collected from an adult in good health. This chain joins TRBV3-1 (or the pseudogene TRBV3-2) and TRBJ2-7; a weak D match, TRBD2 (5 bases). Sample: peripheral blood, taken on day 0 of AZD1222 vaccination. Here the CDR3 reads CASRGGVPRADEQYF. Here the CDR3 DNA reads TGTGCCAGCAGGGGTGGCGTCCCGAGGGCCGACGAGCAGTACTTC.